Following are 23 T cell receptor beta chains from one sample sequenced in a study of T cells in Graves' hyperthyroidism and ophthalmopathy. RNA transcripts served as the template for amplifying TCR beta CDR3 regions. In the first-round RT-PCR of the TCR CDR3, the HTBI primer set was used. TCRdb recomputed calls from the multiplex PCR reads with MiXCR, one row per CDR3 protein. The sample yields roughly 300,000 distinct CDR3 sequences, under 30% seen once. Sequenced sample: blood. The origin of the receptors is a man aged 35-49 years with Graves' hyperthyroidism that later progressed to Graves' ophthalmopathy.

This sequence joins TRBV12-3 or TRBV12-4 and TRBJ2-5; tentatively, D is TRBD1 (5 bases). The CDR3 is 14 amino acids. V was trimmed by 4 bases and J by 1 base, leaving 10 bases between them. CDR3 nucleotide sequence: TGTGCCAGCAGTTACGGACACCGCCAAGAGACCCAGTACTTC. Protein product: CASSYGHRQETQYF.

The J gene is TRBJ2-7, the V gene TRBV20-1; TRBD2 matches at 14 bases. The germline gives CDR1 DFQATT, CDR2 SNEGSKA (reference sequence). The CDR3 loop spans 17 amino acids. V was pared by 4 bases and J by 6 bases, with 14 bases of the junction left unmatched. DNA of the CDR3: TGCAGTGCTATAGGGACTAGCGGGAGTGTAGTGGGTGGCGAGCAGTACTTC. This sequence encodes CSAIGTSGSVVGGEQYF.

The sample holds many counts of this clonotype. The chain links TRBV28 to TRBJ2-3; 7 bases are a match to TRBD2. The V and J ends lost 8 bases and 1 base, in that order; junction bases with no gene match: 9. This CDR3 comprises 15 residues. Germline CDR1 and CDR2: MDHEN and SYDVKM. The CDR3 is CASYPSGIGTDTQYF. For the CDR3, the DNA is TGTGCCAGCTACCCTAGCGGAATAGGCACAGATACGCAGTATTTT.

The J gene is TRBJ1-1, the V gene TRBV20-1, with 7 bases that match TRBD1. The CDR3 is made up of 13 amino acids. The V gene end was trimmed by 6 bases and the J gene end by 6 bases; junction bases not matched to a gene: 10. The germline CDR1 and CDR2 sequences are DFQATT and SNEGSKA (reference sequence). The CDR3 loop is CSAINLGGSEAFF. The CDR3 DNA sequence: TGCAGTGCCATAAACCTAGGGGGCTCTGAAGCTTTCTTT.

This clonotype was observed at least ten times. The rearrangement uses TRBV6-5 and TRBJ1-5; D gene unclear. Germline V CDR1 and CDR2: MNHEY, SVGAGI. The CDR3 has 14 residues. V was clipped by 2 bases and J by 3 bases, with 8 bases between them. The CDR3 DNA follows: TGTGCCAGCAGTTACCGGGGTTTCAATCAGCCCCAGCATTTT. It is translated as CASSYRGFNQPQHF.

The chain carries TRBV11-2 and TRBJ1-1, with TRBD1 matching 11 bases. The CDR3 totals 19 residues. In germline, CDR1 is SGHAT, CDR2 FQNNGV. V lost 6 bases and J lost 0; bases outside the gene matches: 15. CDR3 sequence: CASSSVVRDRGAMNTEAFF. As DNA, the CDR3 is TGTGCCAGCAGTTCCGTCGTCCGGGACAGGGGGGCTATGAACACTGAAGCTTTCTTT. Full variable domain (remainder filled in from reference TRBV11-2 and TRBJ1-1): EAGVAQSPRYKIIEKRQSVAFWCNPISGHATLYWYQQILGQGPKLLIQFQNNGVVDDSQLPKDRFSAERLKGVDSTLKIQPAKLEDSAVYLCASSSVVRDRGAMNTEAFFGQGTRLTVV.

V gene TRBV4-1 combines with J gene TRBJ2-7; TRBD1 agrees at 8 bases. The trim removed 0 bases at V and 3 bases at J, leaving 10 bases unmatched. CDR1 is MGHRA, CDR2 YSYEKL, per germline. The CDR3 spans 17 residues. The CDR3 is CASSQELKVGQVYEQYF. The CDR3 DNA sequence: TGCGCCAGCAGCCAAGAATTAAAAGTGGGACAGGTCTACGAGCAGTACTTC.

This clonotype was counted at least ten times. The rearrangement uses TRBV29-1 and TRBJ1-1; D is unresolved. Trimming shortened V by 3 bases and J by 3 bases, and 11 bases separated the two germline ends. The CDR3 loop spans 13 amino acids. Looked up from germline, CDR1 is SQVTM and CDR2 is ANQGSEA. The CDR3 region is CSVDGSRHTEAFF. The CDR3 region has the DNA TGCAGCGTTGACGGGAGTCGGCACACTGAAGCTTTCTTT.

The J gene is TRBJ2-7, the V gene TRBV6-2 or TRBV6-3; D is uncertain. Per the germline V gene, CDR1 is MNHEY and CDR2 is SVGEGT. The germline V and J ends were trimmed by 0 bases and 6 bases, with 9 bases remaining between them. There are 13 residues in the CDR3. This CDR3 reads CASSYSTVTEQYF. The CDR3, as DNA: TGTGCCAGCAGTTACTCGACCGTAACCGAGCAGTACTTC.

The chain is built from TRBV11-2 and TRBJ2-7, with 8 bases aligning to TRBD2. The CDR3 sequence is 15 residues long. With 5 bases clipped from V and 0 bases from J, the junction kept 6 bases outside the gene matches. Germline assignment: CDR1 SGHAT and CDR2 FQNNGV. The DNA for the CDR3 is TGTGCCAGCAGCCAAGGGACTAGTAGCTCCTACGAGCAGTACTTC. Translated, it gives CASSQGTSSSYEQYF.

The chain is built from TRBV25-1 and TRBJ2-7, with D perhaps being TRBD1 or TRBD2 (5 bases each). The CDR3 is made up of 14 amino acids. The V end was cut by 1 base, the J end by 0 bases, with 7 bases between. Looked up from germline, CDR1 is MGHDK and CDR2 is SYGVNS. The CDR3 is CASSEFGGSYEQYF. The CDR3 DNA follows: TGTGCCAGCAGTGAATTTGGGGGCTCCTACGAGCAGTACTTC.

This clonotype came up many times. This chain links TRBV3-1 with TRBJ2-5; D is possibly TRBD2 (6 bases). The germline CDR1 and CDR2 sequences are LGHDT and YNNKEL (reference sequence). This CDR3 has 13 residues. Trimming took 4 bases from V and 5 from J, leaving 11 bases between them. The CDR3 nucleotides read TGTGCCAGCAGCCCCCGGGGGATCGAGACCCAGTACTTC. This gives the protein CASSPRGIETQYF.

In its sample, this clonotype was seen many times. This chain uses TRBV11-2 with TRBJ2-5; 9 bases line up with TRBD2. This CDR3 contains 18 residues. Trimming cost V 2 bases and J 1 base; bases outside gene matches: 11. Germline CDR1 is SGHAT and CDR2 is FQNNGV. The CDR3, as DNA: TGTGCCAGCAGCTTACCCAAAGACTCGACTAGCGGCCAAGAGACCCAGTACTTC. Its protein is CASSLPKDSTSGQETQYF. Based on the CDR3 plus reference TRBV11-2 and TRBJ2-5, the full variable domain is EAGVAQSPRYKIIEKRQSVAFWCNPISGHATLYWYQQILGQGPKLLIQFQNNGVVDDSQLPKDRFSAERLKGVDSTLKIQPAKLEDSAVYLCASSLPKDSTSGQETQYFGPGTRLLVL.

This clonotype was detected many times. J is TRBJ2-7 and V is TRBV10-3, with 10 bases that match TRBD1. In germline, CDR1 is ENHRY, CDR2 SYGVKD. Unmatched junction bases numbered 3, after V lost 8 bases and J lost 5 bases. The CDR3 totals 12 residues. For the CDR3, the DNA is TGTGCCATCGGGGACAGGGGCCACGAGCAGTACTTC. Its translation: CAIGDRGHEQYF.

This clonotype showed up many times. This chain uses TRBV20-1 with TRBJ2-7; a weak D match, TRBD1 (5 bases). This CDR3 spans 15 amino acids. Germline V gives CDR1 DFQATT, CDR2 SNEGSKA (reference sequence). The V and J ends lost 0 bases and 9 bases respectively, with 21 bases between them. In nucleotides, the CDR3 is TGCAGTGCTAGAGATTTTGCGACAGCACCCTTGGGGCAGTACTTC. It encodes CSARDFATAPLGQYF.

This clonotype was counted many times. The genes are TRBV6-1 and TRBJ2-1; TRBD2 might be the D (5 bases). Trimming took 6 bases from V and 0 from J, leaving 9 bases between them. Germline lookup yields CDR1 MNHNS and CDR2 SASEGT. This CDR3 is built from 14 residues. In DNA, the CDR3 is TGTGCCAGCAGCACCGGAGGCTCCTACAATGAGCAGTTCTTC. Its protein is CASSTGGSYNEQFF.

The V gene is TRBV3-1, the J gene TRBJ1-5; unclear D gene. The CDR3 spans 14 residues. CDR1 LGHDT and CDR2 YNNKEL come from the germline V gene (reference sequence). The ends were cut back, 0 bases at V and 3 bases at J, with 6 bases in the middle. The DNA for the CDR3 is TGTGCCAGCAGCCAAGATACCCTCAATCAGCCCCAGCATTTT. The encoded protein is CASSQDTLNQPQHF.

This clonotype was observed at least ten times. The chain recombines TRBV28 with TRBJ2-7, with unresolved D. This CDR3 spans 11 amino acids. Trimming removed 7 bases from V and 1 base from J, with 5 bases in between. The germline gives CDR1 MDHEN, CDR2 SYDVKM. The CDR3 here is CASTSSYEQYF. In DNA form, the CDR3 reads TGTGCCAGCACTAGTTCCTACGAGCAGTACTTC.

At least ten counts were recorded for this clonotype. The rearrangement uses TRBV5-1 and TRBJ2-7; D call uncertain. Germline V gene data show CDR1 as SGHRS and CDR2 as YFSETQ. The CDR3 runs to 15 residues. V gave up 4 bases and J gave up 2 bases, with 16 bases separating them. CDR3 DNA: TGCGCCAGCAGCCCAATTCCAACACCTGCCTACGAGCAGTACTTC. This translates into CASSPIPTPAYEQYF.

This clonotype appeared many times. The chain couples TRBV11-2 to TRBJ2-7; D perhaps matches TRBD1 (8 bases). The CDR3 is made up of 15 amino acids. Between the trimmed V and J ends, which lost 3 bases and 3 bases, there was a span of 15 bases. Germline assignment: CDR1 SGHAT and CDR2 FQNNGV. CDR3 bases: TGTGCCAGCAGCTTGACAGGGGAGGGCGGCTACGAGCAGTACTTC. It yields the protein CASSLTGEGGYEQYF.

This clonotype occurred many times. This chain connects TRBV5-4 to TRBJ2-1, with 13 bases identical to TRBD2. Germline CDR1 reads SGHNT; CDR2 reads YYREEE (reference sequence). J lost 7 bases, V lost 4 bases, and 5 bases had no gene match. The CDR3 length is 15 residues. The CDR3 DNA sequence: TGTGCCAGCAGCCCAGGACTAGCGGGAGTTAATGAGCAGTTCTTC. It translates to CASSPGLAGVNEQFF.

The CDR3 nucleotides are TGTGCCAGTAGTGGAGGAGGGTCTAAGGCTTTCTTT. Its translation: CASSGGGSKAFF. The chain joins TRBV19 to TRBJ1-1; no clear D gene. This CDR3 has 12 amino acids. Germline CDR1 is LNHDA and CDR2 is SQIVND (reference sequence). V was clipped by 5 bases and J by 11 bases, with 15 bases between them.

This chain connects TRBV20-1 to TRBJ1-1; D unclear. The germline gives CDR1 DFQATT, CDR2 SNEGSKA (reference sequence). The CDR3 contains 13 residues. V lost 2 bases and J 7 bases, leaving 14 bases between the germline ends. CDR3: CSARYRLTGEAFF. CDR3 nucleotide sequence: TGCAGTGCTAGATACAGATTAACCGGTGAAGCTTTCTTT.